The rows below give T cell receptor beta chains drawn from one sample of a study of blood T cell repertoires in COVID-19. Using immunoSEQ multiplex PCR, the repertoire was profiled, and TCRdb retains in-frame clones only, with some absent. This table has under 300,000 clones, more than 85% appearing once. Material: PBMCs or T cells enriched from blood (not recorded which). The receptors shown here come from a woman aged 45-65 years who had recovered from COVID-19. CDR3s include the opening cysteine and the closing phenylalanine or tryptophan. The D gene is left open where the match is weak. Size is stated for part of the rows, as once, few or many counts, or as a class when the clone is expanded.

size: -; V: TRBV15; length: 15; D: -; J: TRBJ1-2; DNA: TGTGCCACCAGCAGAGAGGAGTCGGATACGCGGGGCTACACCTTC; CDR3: CATSREESDTRGYTF
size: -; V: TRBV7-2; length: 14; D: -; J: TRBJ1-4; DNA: TGTGCCAGCAGCCCCTCCCGGACAGATGAAAAACTGTTTTTT; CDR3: CASSPSRTDEKLFF
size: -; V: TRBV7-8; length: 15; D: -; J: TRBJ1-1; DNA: TGTGCCAGCAGCTTAATGGGGGCGACGGTCACTGAAGCTTTCTTT; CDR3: CASSLMGATVTEAFF
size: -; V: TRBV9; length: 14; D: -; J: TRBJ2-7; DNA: TGTGCCAGCAGCGGGCAACAGGCCATAGGGGAGCAGTACTTC; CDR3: CASSGQQAIGEQYF
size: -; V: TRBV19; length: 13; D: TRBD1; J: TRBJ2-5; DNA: TGTGCGTCATCGAGGGGGCGTAAAGAGACCCAGTACTTC; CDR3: CASSRGRKETQYF
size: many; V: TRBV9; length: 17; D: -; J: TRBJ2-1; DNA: TGTGCCAGCAGCGCACCATGGAGGGCAGGGGGAATCAATGAGCAGTTCTTC; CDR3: CASSAPWRAGGINEQFF
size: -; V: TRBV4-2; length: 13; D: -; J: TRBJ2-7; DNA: TGTGCCAGCAGCCTCGGGTTCTCCTACGAGCAGTACTTC; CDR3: CASSLGFSYEQYF
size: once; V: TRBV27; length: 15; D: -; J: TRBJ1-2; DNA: TGTGCCAGCAGTTTCTTTTCGGGGGATCGCTATGGCTACACCTTC; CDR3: CASSFFSGDRYGYTF
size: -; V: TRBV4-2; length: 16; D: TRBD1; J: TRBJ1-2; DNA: TGTGCCAGCAGCCAAGAGGGACAGTCTTATGGGGATGGCTACACCTTC; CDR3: CASSQEGQSYGDGYTF
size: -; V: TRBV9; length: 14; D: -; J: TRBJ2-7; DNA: TGTGCCAGCAGCCCCCCCGCCGGGGGCTACGAGCAGTACTTC; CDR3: CASSPPAGGYEQYF
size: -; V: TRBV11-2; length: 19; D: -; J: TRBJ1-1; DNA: TGTGCCAGCAGCCCCAAAATAAAGACACCAACGGGAATGAACACTGAAGCTTTCTTT; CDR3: CASSPKIKTPTGMNTEAFF
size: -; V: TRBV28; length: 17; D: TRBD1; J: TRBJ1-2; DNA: TGTGCCAGCAGCCTAAAGGGGACAGGGGGCAGGAACTATGGCTACACCTTC; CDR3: CASSLKGTGGRNYGYTF
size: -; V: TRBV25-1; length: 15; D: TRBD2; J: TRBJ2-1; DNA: TGTGCCAGCAGACCAAGCGGGACCAGCGCCAATGAGCAGTTCTTC; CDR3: CASRPSGTSANEQFF
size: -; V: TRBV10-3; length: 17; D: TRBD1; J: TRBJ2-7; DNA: TGTGCCATCAGTGAGTCACTGGGGACAGCAGGCTCCTACGAGCAGTACTTC; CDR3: CAISESLGTAGSYEQYF